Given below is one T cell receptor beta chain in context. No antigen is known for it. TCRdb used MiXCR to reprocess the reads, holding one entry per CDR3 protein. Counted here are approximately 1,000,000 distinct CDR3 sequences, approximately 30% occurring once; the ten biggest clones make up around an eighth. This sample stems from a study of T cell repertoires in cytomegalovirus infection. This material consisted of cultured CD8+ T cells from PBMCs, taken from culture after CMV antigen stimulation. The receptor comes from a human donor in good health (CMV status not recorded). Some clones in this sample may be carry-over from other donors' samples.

The CDR3 DNA follows: TGTGCCAGCAGCGGTCTGGGTACCCAGGAAGACTATGGCTACACCTTC. This encodes CASSGLGTQEDYGYTF. The V and J genes are TRBV11-2 and TRBJ1-2; D is uncertain. Looked up from germline, CDR1 is SGHAT and CDR2 is FQNNGV. CDR3 length equals 16 residues. Trimming took 5 bases from V and 3 from J, leaving 19 bases between them.